These 18 T cell receptor beta chains were sequenced from one sample in a study of T-cell reconstitution after alpha-beta-depleted transplantation in children. Preparing the TCRbeta library involved the use of unique molecular identifiers. TCRdb called the PCR reads again in MiXCR, with one record for every CDR3 protein. The sample carries roughly 340,000 distinct CDR3 sequences, about 17% recorded once. The specimen was PBMCs, mostly from graft donor cells, collected 360 days after TCRalphabeta/CD19-depleted stem cell transplant. The receptor set was obtained from a male patient aged 2 to 10 who had a stem cell transplant for acute lymphoblastic leukemia, so the T cells may come from the graft donor.

V gene TRBV9 combines with J gene TRBJ2-1; a possible D gene is TRBD2 (6 bases). Trimming pared 0 bases from V and 5 bases from J, leaving 12 bases between. This CDR3 comprises 15 residues. Germline CDR1 and CDR2: SGDLS and YYNGEE. For the CDR3, the DNA is TGTGCCAGCAGCGTAGGGGGGGAATGGGACAATGAGCAGTTCTTC. It encodes CASSVGGEWDNEQFF.

The chain carries TRBV7-9 and TRBJ2-1; 8 nucleotides align to TRBD2. The V gene's germline CDR1 is SEHNR and CDR2 FQNEAQ (reference sequence). The CDR3 extends over 13 amino acids. With 4 bases clipped from V and 8 bases from J, the junction kept 4 bases outside the gene matches. The CDR3 DNA sequence: TGTGCCAGCAGCTACGGGAGGGGGGATGAGCAGTTCTTC. This gives the protein CASSYGRGDEQFF.

In this sample, this clonotype turned up a few times. The chain couples TRBV28 to TRBJ2-3; TRBD2 might be the D (6 bases). The CDR3 length is 15 residues. Trimming cost V 4 bases and J 0 bases, with 11 bases left between them. CDR1 is MDHEN and CDR2 is SYDVKM in the germline V gene. The DNA for the CDR3 is TGTGCCAGCAGTTACGGCGGGGTGAGCACAGATACGCAGTATTTT. Its translation: CASSYGGVSTDTQYF.

This chain connects TRBV6-2 or TRBV6-3 to TRBJ1-4, with a weak D call TRBD1 (5 bases). Per the germline V gene, CDR1 is MNHEY and CDR2 is SVGEGT. With 4 bases removed from V and 2 bases from J, the gap between germline ends came to 11 bases. The CDR3 is 15 residues long. The CDR3 here is CASSSGTPTNEKLFF. The CDR3, as DNA: TGTGCCAGCAGTTCCGGGACGCCGACTAATGAAAAACTGTTTTTT.

The genes are TRBV7-9 and TRBJ2-5, with a possible D match to TRBD1 (5 bases). V lost 2 bases and J 0 bases, leaving 13 bases between the germline ends. The CDR3 length is 16 residues. In germline, CDR1 is SEHNR, CDR2 FQNEAQ (reference sequence). The CDR3 is CASSLLVGAHQETQYF. In nucleotides, the CDR3 is TGTGCCAGCAGCTTACTTGTTGGGGCACACCAAGAGACCCAGTACTTC. Looking up the rest from reference TRBV7-9 and TRBJ2-5 gives the full variable domain: DTGVSQNPRHKITKRGQNVTFRCDPISEHNRLYWYRQTLGQGPEFLTYFQNEAQLEKSRLLSDRFSAERPKGSFSTLEIQRTEQGDSAMYLCASSLLVGAHQETQYFGPGTRLLVL.

This sequence joins TRBV12-3 or TRBV12-4 and TRBJ2-3, with 9 positions matching TRBD2. V lost 8 bases, J lost 4 bases, and 10 bases stayed unmatched. This CDR3 is built from 15 residues. Here the CDR3 DNA reads TGTGCCAGCGGGGAAAGCGGGAGGTTAGCAGATACGCAGTATTTT. It is translated as CASGESGRLADTQYF.

This chain connects TRBV14 to TRBJ2-1; D gene unclear. Per the germline V gene, CDR1 is SGHDN and CDR2 is FVKESK. Trimming cost V 5 bases and J 9 bases, with 8 bases left between them. This CDR3 is built from 11 residues. In nucleotides, the CDR3 is TGTGCCAGCAGCACGAAAAGTGAGCAGTTCTTC. Translation: CASSTKSEQFF.

This clonotype has only a few counts. The rearrangement uses TRBV28 and TRBJ2-7; 7 nucleotides agree with TRBD1. This CDR3 is 16 amino acids long. The V gene's germline CDR1 is MDHEN and CDR2 SYDVKM. Trimming took 3 bases from V and 6 from J; bases not matched to a gene: 14. CDR3 amino acids: CASSFNIRQGGREQYF. CDR3 coding DNA: TGTGCCAGCAGTTTTAACATACGACAGGGCGGTCGCGAGCAGTACTTC.

This sequence joins TRBV7-2 and TRBJ1-3; D is undetermined. V lost 1 base and J 4 bases, leaving 14 bases between the germline ends. Germline V gene data show CDR1 as SGHTA and CDR2 as FQGNSA. The CDR3 loop spans 16 amino acids. CDR3 amino acids: CASSLEPRRSGNTIYF. The DNA of the CDR3 is TGTGCCAGCAGCTTAGAACCTCGAAGGTCCGGAAACACCATATATTTT.

This clonotype was picked up a small number of times. This sequence joins TRBV7-2 and TRBJ2-3; D not resolved. This CDR3 has 17 amino acids. CDR1 is SGHTA, CDR2 FQGNSA, per germline. V lost 2 bases and J lost 3, with 18 bases in between. The DNA of the CDR3 is TGTGCCAGCAGCTTACCATTACCCGGAGTGGTAACAGATACGCAGTATTTT. Translated: CASSLPLPGVVTDTQYF.

The V gene is TRBV4-3, the J gene TRBJ2-3; TRBD1 aligns across 8 bases. The germline gives CDR1 LGHNA, CDR2 YSLEER. This CDR3 comprises 15 residues. V lost 0 bases, J lost 4 bases, and 3 bases stayed unmatched. CDR3 bases: TGCGCCAGCAGCCAAGATTACAGGGGGTCAGATACGCAGTATTTT. This gives the protein CASSQDYRGSDTQYF.

The V call is TRBV20-1, the J call TRBJ2-2; 10 bases align to TRBD2. V shed 6 bases and J 4 bases; nucleotides not matched to a gene: 5. This CDR3 is built from 14 residues. Germline CDR1 reads DFQATT; CDR2 reads SNEGSKA (reference sequence). CDR3: CSALGLAVTGELFF. Here the CDR3 DNA reads TGCAGTGCGCTAGGACTAGCGGTCACCGGGGAGCTGTTTTTT.

This chain connects TRBV20-1 to TRBJ2-7; the match to TRBD2 covers 12 bases. After removal of 0 bases from V and 4 bases from J, the junction contained 4 bases not matched to a gene. The CDR3 runs to 15 residues. CDR1 DFQATT and CDR2 SNEGSKA come from the germline V gene (reference sequence). The chain's CDR3 is CSARDLTSGRYEQYF. The CDR3 region has the DNA TGCAGTGCTAGAGATTTGACTAGCGGGAGATACGAGCAGTACTTC.

V is TRBV7-2 and J is TRBJ2-7; 11 nucleotides line up with TRBD1. Unmatched junction bases numbered 3, after V lost 3 bases and J lost 2 bases. Germline values: CDR1 SGHTA, CDR2 FQGNSA. The CDR3 has 15 residues. The CDR3 spells CASSFGTGGAYEQYF. CDR3 bases: TGTGCCAGCAGCTTTGGGACAGGGGGTGCCTACGAGCAGTACTTC. The full variable domain, in which reference TRBV7-2 and TRBJ2-7 provide the parts outside the CDR3, is GAGVSQSPSNKVTEKGKDVELRCDPISGHTALYWYRQSLGQGLEFLIYFQGNSAPDKSGLPSDRFSAERTGGSVSTLTIQRTQQEDSAVYLCASSFGTGGAYEQYFGPGTRLTVT.

The J gene is TRBJ2-7, the V gene TRBV5-5; D is uncertain. Germline CDR1 SGHKS, CDR2 YYEKEE (reference sequence). V lost 2 bases and J lost 6, with 9 bases in between. The CDR3 covers 12 residues. As DNA, the CDR3 is TGTGCCAGCAGCTTACATTGGGGCGAGCAGTACTTC. It is translated as CASSLHWGEQYF.

Of note for this clonotype: The junction departs from germline at one end; a sequencing error may be responsible. The chain links TRBV7-7 to TRBJ2-2; 13 bases align to TRBD2. Germline CDR1 reads SSHAT; CDR2 reads FNYEAQ (reference sequence). This CDR3 region has 16 residues. The CDR3, as DNA: TGTGCTAGCAGCCCTGGGACTAGCGGGAAGGTCGGGGAGCTGTTTTTT. Amino acid sequence: CASSPGTSGKVGELFF. The full variable domain, its missing parts supplied by reference TRBV7-7 and TRBJ2-2, is GAGVSQSPRYKVTKRGQDVTLRCDPISSHATLYWYQQALGQGPEFLTYFNYEAQPDKSGLPSDRFSAERPEGSISTLTIQRTEQRDSAMYRCASSPGTSGKVGELFFGEGSRLTVL.

The chain recombines TRBV29-1 with TRBJ1-2; 8 bases agree with TRBD1. This CDR3 region has 14 residues. In germline, CDR1 is SQVTM, CDR2 ANQGSEA. Trimming removed 3 bases from V and 1 base from J; junction bases left unmatched: 4. The CDR3 bases are TGCAGCGTTGATAGACAGGGGAGTAACTATGGCTACACCTTC. Protein product: CSVDRQGSNYGYTF. Full variable domain (outside the CDR3, taken from reference TRBV29-1 and TRBJ1-2): SAVISQKPSRDICQRGTSLTIQCQVDSQVTMMFWYRQQPGQSLTLIATANQGSEATYESGFVIDKFPISRPNLTFSTLTVSNMSPEDSSIYLCSVDRQGSNYGYTFGSGTRLTVV.

The table lists this clonotype with a few counts. At one boundary the junction diverges from the germline segment, which might be a read error. V gene TRBV7-9 combines with J gene TRBJ2-3; D unclear. Germline lookup yields CDR1 SEHNR and CDR2 FQNEAQ (reference sequence). This CDR3 has 15 residues. In DNA form, the CDR3 reads TGTGCCAGCAACTTAGGAACCCCCCCCCCAGATACGCAGTATTTT. This encodes CASNLGTPPPDTQYF.